These T cell receptor beta chains were read from a single sample in a study of T-cell memory formation after mild COVID-19. TCRdb recomputed calls from the 5' RACE reads with MiXCR, one row per CDR3 protein. Here the sample spans tens of thousands of distinct CDR3 sequences, roughly 13% being singletons. The sequenced sample consisted of PBMCs or a T cell subset sorted from them (not recorded which). All receptors derive from a man younger than 35 who had mild COVID-19 (a few samples of this study predate the infection). Cell type and time point are not known. The CDR3 runs from the conserved cysteine through the conserved F or W. The order of the fields is clone size, D gene, J gene, V gene, CDR3 protein, CDR3 DNA. A D gene is named only where the DNA matches it firmly. Rows may omit the clone size; those that give it use once, few, many or a size class.

-	-	TRBJ1-2	TRBV20-1	CRGVGARDYGYTF	TGCAGGGGAGTGGGGGCGCGGGACTATGGCTACACCTTC
-	TRBD1	TRBJ2-1	TRBV28	CASSLGTGWLNEQFF	TGTGCCAGCAGTTTAGGGACAGGGTGGTTGAATGAGCAGTTCTTC
many	-	TRBJ2-7	TRBV5-1	CASSFNEYEQYF	TGCGCCAGCAGCTTTAATGAATACGAGCAGTACTTC
-	-	TRBJ2-7	TRBV5-1	CASKPTGSGEQYF	TGCGCCAGCAAGCCGACAGGCTCCGGCGAGCAGTACTTC
-	-	TRBJ1-1	TRBV4-2	CASSQEGGESTEAFF	TGTGCCAGCAGCCAAGAAGGCGGGGAAAGTACTGAAGCTTTCTTT
few	-	TRBJ2-7	TRBV9	CASSVEGMDEQYF	TGTGCCAGCAGCGTAGAGGGGATGGACGAGCAGTACTTC
many	-	TRBJ2-5	TRBV7-9	CASSSGPIVPQYF	TGTGCCAGCAGCTCGGGACCTATTGTGCCCCAGTACTTC
-	-	TRBJ2-3	TRBV7-2	CASSSSIASPGTDTQYF	TGTGCCAGCAGCTCCTCAATAGCAAGTCCCGGAACAGATACGCAGTATTTT
-	TRBD2	TRBJ2-1	TRBV14	CASSPLISGVYNEQFF	TGTGCCAGCAGCCCCCTGATTAGCGGGGTATACAATGAGCAGTTCTTC
few	TRBD2	TRBJ2-1	TRBV4-2	CASSPNLGAGDYNEQFF	TGTGCCAGCAGCCCCAACCTTGGGGCGGGGGACTACAATGAGCAGTTCTTC
-	-	TRBJ2-1	TRBV7-9	CASSLALNEQFF	TGTGCCAGCAGCTTAGCGCTCAATGAGCAGTTCTTC
-	-	TRBJ2-5	TRBV7-9	CASSGNQETQYF	TGTGCCAGCAGCGGGAACCAAGAGACCCAGTACTTC
-	-	TRBJ1-5	TRBV3-1	CASSQAQQPQHF	TGTGCCAGCAGCCAAGCCCAACAGCCCCAGCATTTT
-	TRBD1	TRBJ2-6	TRBV12-3/TRBV12-4	CASSSPPDRGRPSSGANVLTF	TGTGCCAGCAGCTCACCCCCGGACAGGGGGCGCCCAAGCTCTGGGGCCAACGTCCTGACTTTC
few	TRBD1	TRBJ1-1	TRBV12-3/TRBV12-4	CASSLIGQGNTEAFF	TGTGCCAGCAGTTTAATCGGACAGGGGAACACTGAAGCTTTCTTT
-	-	TRBJ2-3	TRBV5-4	CASSPFEKDTKYF	TGTGCCAGCAGCCCGTTCGAGAAAGATACGAAGTATTTT
many	TRBD2	TRBJ2-3	TRBV29-1	CSDGGTAGDTQYF	TGCAGCGACGGGGGGACCGCGGGGGATACGCAGTATTTT
-	-	TRBJ2-3	TRBV7-3	CASSPGTLLTDTQYF	TGTGCCAGCAGCCCCGGGACTCTGCTCACAGATACGCAGTATTTT
-	-	TRBJ2-1	TRBV5-1	CASSLAGNGYNEQFF	TGCGCCAGCAGCTTGGCTGGAAATGGCTACAATGAGCAGTTCTTC
few	TRBD1	TRBJ2-2	TRBV7-9	CASSAPGTGSTGELFF	TGTGCCAGCAGCGCCCCCGGGACAGGGAGCACCGGGGAGCTGTTTTTT
few	-	TRBJ1-1	TRBV4-1	CASSQAGWGRTEAFF	TGCGCCAGCAGCCAAGCAGGATGGGGGAGGACTGAAGCTTTCTTT
few	-	TRBJ2-7	TRBV7-9	CASSHGTRGSYEQYF	TGTGCCAGCAGCCACGGCACCCGGGGGTCCTACGAGCAGTACTTC
-	-	TRBJ1-4	TRBV12-3/TRBV12-4	CASSTRGPWCEKLFF	TGTGCCAGCAGTACCCGGGGGCCTTGGTGCGAAAAACTGTTTTTT
few	TRBD1	TRBJ1-2	TRBV25-1	CASSAGTGGLFGYTF	TGTGCCAGCAGTGCGGGGACAGGGGGATTGTTTGGCTACACCTTC
-	-	TRBJ2-7	TRBV19	CASSINLDYPYEQYF	TGTGCCAGTAGTATTAATTTGGACTACCCCTACGAGCAGTACTTC
few	TRBD2	TRBJ2-1	TRBV29-1	CSGHLAGAYNEQFF	TGCAGCGGCCATCTAGCGGGGGCTTACAATGAGCAGTTCTTC
-	-	TRBJ1-1	TRBV29-1	CSVESWRMNTEAFF	TGCAGCGTTGAAAGTTGGCGGATGAACACTGAAGCTTTCTTT
-	-	TRBJ2-5	TRBV14	CASSQFDKTQYF	TGTGCCAGCAGCCAGTTCGACAAGACCCAGTACTTC
few	-	TRBJ2-3	TRBV12-3/TRBV12-4	CASSPAATDTQYF	TGTGCCAGCAGTCCAGCCGCCACAGATACGCAGTATTTT
-	-	TRBJ2-7	TRBV6-2/TRBV6-3	CASTQGRSRWWDEQYF	TGTGCCAGCACCCAAGGTCGCAGCCGTTGGTGGGACGAGCAGTACTTC
-	-	TRBJ2-2	TRBV7-9	CASGATTGELFF	TGTGCCAGCGGGGCAACCACCGGGGAGCTGTTTTTT
-	TRBD2	TRBJ2-1	TRBV7-9	CASPSGGSDEQFF	TGTGCCAGCCCTAGCGGGGGGTCCGATGAGCAGTTCTTC
-	-	TRBJ2-1	TRBV7-9	CASSSVGGHEQFF	TGTGCCAGCAGCTCCGTCGGGGGACATGAGCAGTTCTTC
few	-	TRBJ2-2	TRBV7-9	CASRGNWGELFF	TGTGCCAGCCGAGGCAATTGGGGGGAGCTGTTTTTT
-	TRBD1	TRBJ2-5	TRBV29-1	CSVEHPWDSEETQYF	TGCAGCGTTGAACACCCCTGGGACAGCGAAGAGACCCAGTACTTC
few	-	TRBJ2-4	TRBV7-9	CASSLTLGALAKNIQYF	TGTGCCAGCAGCTTAACGCTGGGGGCCCTAGCCAAAAACATTCAGTACTTC
-	-	TRBJ2-7	TRBV9	CASSPRTRDEQYF	TGTGCCAGCAGCCCGCGGACAAGAGACGAGCAGTACTTC
few	-	TRBJ2-1	TRBV11-3	CASSLGGEAEEQFF	TGTGCCAGCAGCCTTGGAGGGGAGGCGGAAGAGCAGTTCTTC
-	-	TRBJ1-2	TRBV12-3/TRBV12-4	CASSPRGWGYYGYTF	TGTGCCAGCAGTCCCCGGGGTTGGGGGTACTATGGCTACACCTTC
-	-	TRBJ2-7	TRBV7-9	CASSLEGNEQYF	TGTGCCAGCAGCTTAGAAGGGAACGAGCAGTACTTC
-	TRBD2	TRBJ2-7	TRBV6-5	CASSRLSSGGSYEQYF	TGTGCCAGCAGTCGTCTTTCTAGCGGGGGATCCTACGAGCAGTACTTC
-	-	TRBJ2-7	TRBV19	CASSAGTPAYEQYF	TGTGCCAGTAGTGCCGGGACACCTGCCTACGAGCAGTACTTC
few	TRBD2	TRBJ2-3	TRBV7-2	CASRLAGTDTQYF	TGTGCCAGCAGACTAGCGGGAACAGATACGCAGTATTTT
few	-	TRBJ2-7	TRBV12-3/TRBV12-4	CASGQSYEQYF	TGTGCCAGCGGCCAATCCTACGAGCAGTACTTC
many	TRBD1	TRBJ1-2	TRBV5-1	CASSWTGDSYGYTF	TGCGCCAGCAGCTGGACAGGGGATAGCTATGGCTACACCTTC
few	TRBD1	TRBJ2-3	TRBV5-5	CASSLGWPGQGSDTQYF	TGTGCCAGCAGCTTGGGCTGGCCGGGACAGGGGTCAGATACGCAGTATTTT
once	TRBD1	TRBJ2-1	TRBV4-3	CASSQGGTGPRDEQFF	TGCGCCAGCAGCCAAGGGGGGACAGGGCCCAGGGATGAGCAGTTCTTC
-	-	TRBJ2-7	TRBV30	CAWTASAAGEQYF	TGTGCCTGGACGGCTAGCGCCGCCGGCGAGCAGTACTTC
-	-	TRBJ2-5	TRBV4-1	CASSQDGTRQETQYF	TGCGCCAGCAGCCAAGACGGGACCCGACAAGAGACCCAGTACTTC
-	-	TRBJ2-4	TRBV12-3/TRBV12-4	CASSLAGAKNIQYF	TGTGCCAGCAGTTTGGCGGGGGCCAAAAACATTCAGTACTTC
many	-	TRBJ1-2	TRBV7-2	CASSPPWGSTNYGYTF	TGTGCCAGCAGCCCCCCTTGGGGCTCGACTAACTATGGCTACACCTTC
-	-	TRBJ1-3	TRBV12-3/TRBV12-4	CASSLDGRGNTIYF	TGTGCCAGCAGTTTAGACGGCCGTGGAAACACCATATATTTT
-	-	TRBJ2-3	TRBV4-3	CASSQAWGTVRTDTQYF	TGCGCCAGCAGCCAAGCTTGGGGGACCGTTCGCACAGATACGCAGTATTTT
-	-	TRBJ2-7	TRBV27	CASSPTGPSYEQYF	TGTGCCAGCAGCCCTACTGGGCCTTCCTACGAGCAGTACTTC
-	TRBD2	TRBJ2-1	TRBV7-9	CASSTPFNVLAGIYNEQFF	TGTGCCAGCAGCACCCCTTTTAACGTACTAGCGGGTATATACAATGAGCAGTTCTTC
-	-	TRBJ1-1	TRBV27	CASSLRRVDTEAFF	TGTGCCAGCAGTTTACGGCGAGTGGACACTGAAGCTTTCTTT
-	TRBD1	TRBJ2-6	TRBV7-6	CASSPGDRSSGANVLTF	TGTGCCAGCAGCCCGGGGGACAGGTCATCTGGGGCCAACGTCCTGACTTTC
many	-	TRBJ1-5	TRBV30	CAWSPLRGSNQPQHF	TGTGCCTGGAGTCCCCTGCGGGGGAGCAATCAGCCCCAGCATTTT
many	TRBD1	TRBJ1-1	TRBV4-1	CASSQTGTGGEAFF	TGCGCCAGCAGCCAAACCGGGACAGGGGGTGAAGCTTTCTTT
many	TRBD1	TRBJ2-6	TRBV24-1	CATQGAAGANVLTF	TGTGCCACCCAGGGGGCTGCTGGGGCCAACGTCCTGACTTTC